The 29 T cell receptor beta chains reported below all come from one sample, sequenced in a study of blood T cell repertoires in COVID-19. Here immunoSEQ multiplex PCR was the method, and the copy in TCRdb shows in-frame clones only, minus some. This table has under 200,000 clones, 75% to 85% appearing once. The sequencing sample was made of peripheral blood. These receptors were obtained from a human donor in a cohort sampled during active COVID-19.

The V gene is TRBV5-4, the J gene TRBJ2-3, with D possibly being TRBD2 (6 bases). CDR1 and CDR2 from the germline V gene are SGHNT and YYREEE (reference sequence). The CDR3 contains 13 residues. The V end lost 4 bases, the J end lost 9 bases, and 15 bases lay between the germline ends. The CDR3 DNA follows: TGTGCCAGCAGCGTGGACGGAGGGGTAACGCAGTATTTT. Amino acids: CASSVDGGVTQYF.

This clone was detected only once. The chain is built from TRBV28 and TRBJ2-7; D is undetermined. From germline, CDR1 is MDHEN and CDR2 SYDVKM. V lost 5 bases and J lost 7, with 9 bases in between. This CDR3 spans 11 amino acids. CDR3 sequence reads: CASSVRSEQYF. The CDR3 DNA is TGTGCCAGCAGTGTACGGTCAGAGCAGTACTTC.

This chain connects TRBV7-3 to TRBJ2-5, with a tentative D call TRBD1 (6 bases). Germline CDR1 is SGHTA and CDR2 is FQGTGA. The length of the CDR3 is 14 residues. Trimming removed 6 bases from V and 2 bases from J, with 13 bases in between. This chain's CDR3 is CASSLGQGQETQYF. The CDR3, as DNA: TGTGCCAGCAGTCTGGGACAAGGGCAAGAGACCCAGTACTTC.

This CDR3 reads CASRPDSRNYGYTF. DNA for the CDR3: TGCGCCAGCAGGCCGGACAGCAGAAACTATGGCTACACCTTC. This chain links TRBV4-3 with TRBJ1-2; possible D gene TRBD1, 6 bases. Trimming removed 6 bases at V and 2 bases at J, with 13 bases between. Germline V gene data show CDR1 as LGHNA and CDR2 as YSLEER. CDR3 length equals 14 residues.

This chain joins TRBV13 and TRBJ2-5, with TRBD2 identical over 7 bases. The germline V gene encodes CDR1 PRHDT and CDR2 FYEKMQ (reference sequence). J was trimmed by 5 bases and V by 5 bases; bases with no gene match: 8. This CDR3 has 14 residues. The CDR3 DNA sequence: TGTGCCAGCAGCAACCCTAGCGGTGGGGAGACCCAGTACTTC. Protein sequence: CASSNPSGGETQYF.

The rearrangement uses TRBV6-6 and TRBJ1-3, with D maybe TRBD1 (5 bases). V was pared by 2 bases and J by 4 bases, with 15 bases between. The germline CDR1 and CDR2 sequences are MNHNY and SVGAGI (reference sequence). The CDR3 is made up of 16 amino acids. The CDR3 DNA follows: TGTGCCAGCAGTTACGATTGGGGCGGAAAGGGAAACACCATATATTTT. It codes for CASSYDWGGKGNTIYF.

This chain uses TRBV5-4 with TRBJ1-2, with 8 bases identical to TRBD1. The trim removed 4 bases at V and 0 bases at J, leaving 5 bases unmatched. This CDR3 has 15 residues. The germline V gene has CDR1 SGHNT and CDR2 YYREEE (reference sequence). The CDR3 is CASSGTGGPNYGYTF. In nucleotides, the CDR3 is TGTGCCAGCAGCGGAACAGGGGGTCCTAACTATGGCTACACCTTC.

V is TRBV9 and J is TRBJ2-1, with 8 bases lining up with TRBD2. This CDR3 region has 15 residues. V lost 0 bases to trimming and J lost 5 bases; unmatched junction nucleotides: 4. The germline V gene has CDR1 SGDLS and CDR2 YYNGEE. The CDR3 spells CASSVGGLAHNEQFF. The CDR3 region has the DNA TGTGCCAGCAGCGTAGGCGGACTAGCCCACAATGAGCAGTTCTTC. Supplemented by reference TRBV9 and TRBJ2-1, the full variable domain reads DSGVTQTPKHLITATGQRVTLRCSPRSGDLSVYWYQQSLDQGLQFLIQYYNGEERAKGNILERFSAQQFPDLHSELNLSSLELGDSALYFCASSVGGLAHNEQFFGPGTRLTVL.

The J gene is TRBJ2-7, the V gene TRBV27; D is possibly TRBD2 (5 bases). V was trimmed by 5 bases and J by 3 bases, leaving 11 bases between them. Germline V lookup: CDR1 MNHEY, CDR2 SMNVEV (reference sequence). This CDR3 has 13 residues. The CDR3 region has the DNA TGTGCCAGCAGTCATGGGAGAGACTACGAGCAGTACTTC. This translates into CASSHGRDYEQYF.

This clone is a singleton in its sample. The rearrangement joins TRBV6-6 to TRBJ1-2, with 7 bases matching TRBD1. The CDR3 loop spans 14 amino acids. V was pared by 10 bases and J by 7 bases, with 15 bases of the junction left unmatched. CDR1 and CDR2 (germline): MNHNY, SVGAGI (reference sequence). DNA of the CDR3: TGTGCCACAGACCCGGGTGGCAGGGGGAGTGGCTACACCTTC. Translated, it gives CATDPGGRGSGYTF.

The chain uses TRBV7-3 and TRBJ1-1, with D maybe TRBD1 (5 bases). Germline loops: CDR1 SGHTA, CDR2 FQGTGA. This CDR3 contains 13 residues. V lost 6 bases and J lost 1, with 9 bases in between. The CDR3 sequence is CASRVDRNTEAFF. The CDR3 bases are TGTGCCAGCAGGGTAGACAGGAACACTGAAGCTTTCTTT.

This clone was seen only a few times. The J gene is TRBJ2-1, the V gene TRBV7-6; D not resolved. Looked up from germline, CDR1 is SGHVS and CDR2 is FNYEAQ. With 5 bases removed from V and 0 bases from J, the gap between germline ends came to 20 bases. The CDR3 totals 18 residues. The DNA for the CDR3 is TGTGCCAGCAGCCCCCCCGGCGACGAGGTAGTCTCCTACAATGAGCAGTTCTTC. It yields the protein CASSPPGDEVVSYNEQFF. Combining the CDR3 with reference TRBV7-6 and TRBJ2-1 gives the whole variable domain GAGVSQSPRYKVTKRGQDVALRCDPISGHVSLYWYRQALGQGPEFLTYFNYEAQQDKSGLPNDRFSAERPEGSISTLTIQRTEQRDSAMYRCASSPPGDEVVSYNEQFFGPGTRLTVL.

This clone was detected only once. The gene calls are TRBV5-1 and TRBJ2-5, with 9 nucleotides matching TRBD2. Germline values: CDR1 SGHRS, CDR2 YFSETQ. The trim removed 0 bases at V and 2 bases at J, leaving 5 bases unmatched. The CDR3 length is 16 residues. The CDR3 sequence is CASSLVGGGAQETQYF. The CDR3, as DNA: TGCGCCAGCAGCTTGGTTGGCGGGGGGGCGCAAGAGACCCAGTACTTC. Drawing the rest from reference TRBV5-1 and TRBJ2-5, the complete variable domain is KAGVTQTPRYLIKTRGQQVTLSCSPISGHRSVSWYQQTPGQGLQFLFEYFSETQRNKGNFPGRFSGRQFSNSRSEMNVSTLELGDSALYLCASSLVGGGAQETQYFGPGTRLLVL.

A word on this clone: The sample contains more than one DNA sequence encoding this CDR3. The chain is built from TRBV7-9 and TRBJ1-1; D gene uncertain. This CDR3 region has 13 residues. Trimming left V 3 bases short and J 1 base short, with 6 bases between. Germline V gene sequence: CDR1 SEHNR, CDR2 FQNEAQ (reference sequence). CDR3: CASSFGGNTEAFF. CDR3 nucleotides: TGTGCCAGCAGCTTCGGCGGGAACACTGAAGCTTTCTTT.

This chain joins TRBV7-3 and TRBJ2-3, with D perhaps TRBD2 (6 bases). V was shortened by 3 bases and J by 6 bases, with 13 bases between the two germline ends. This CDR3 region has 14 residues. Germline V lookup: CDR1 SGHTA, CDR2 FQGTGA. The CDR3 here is CASSLTPRGDTQYF. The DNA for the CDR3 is TGTGCCAGCAGCTTGACCCCCCGGGGGGATACGCAGTATTTT.

The CDR3 sequence is CASSVGNQGADTQYF. The DNA of the CDR3 is TGTGCCAGCAGCGTTGGCAACCAAGGGGCAGATACGCAGTATTTT. The chain links TRBV9 to TRBJ2-3, with D possibly being TRBD1 (5 bases). Germline V CDR1 and CDR2: SGDLS, YYNGEE. The CDR3 length is 15 residues. With 2 bases removed from V and 4 bases from J, the gap between germline ends came to 14 bases.

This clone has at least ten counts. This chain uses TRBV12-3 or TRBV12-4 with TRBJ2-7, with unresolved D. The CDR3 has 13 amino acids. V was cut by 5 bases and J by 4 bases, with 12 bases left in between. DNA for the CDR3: TGTGCCAGCAGTCAGATTCTGGAGTACGAGCAGTACTTC. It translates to CASSQILEYEQYF.

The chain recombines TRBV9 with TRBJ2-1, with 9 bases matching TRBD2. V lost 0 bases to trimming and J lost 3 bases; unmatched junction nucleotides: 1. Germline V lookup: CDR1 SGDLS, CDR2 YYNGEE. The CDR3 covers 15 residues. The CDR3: CASSVGGGGYNEQFF. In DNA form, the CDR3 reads TGTGCCAGCAGCGTAGGCGGGGGGGGCTACAATGAGCAGTTCTTC. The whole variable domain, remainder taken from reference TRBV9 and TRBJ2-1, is DSGVTQTPKHLITATGQRVTLRCSPRSGDLSVYWYQQSLDQGLQFLIQYYNGEERAKGNILERFSAQQFPDLHSELNLSSLELGDSALYFCASSVGGGGYNEQFFGPGTRLTVL.

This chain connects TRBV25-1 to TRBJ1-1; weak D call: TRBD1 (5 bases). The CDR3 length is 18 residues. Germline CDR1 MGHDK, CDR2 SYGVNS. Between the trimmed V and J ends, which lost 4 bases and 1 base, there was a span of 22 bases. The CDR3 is CASSASLYPTGKNTEAFF. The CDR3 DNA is TGTGCCAGCAGTGCGAGTCTATACCCTACAGGAAAGAACACTGAAGCTTTCTTT.

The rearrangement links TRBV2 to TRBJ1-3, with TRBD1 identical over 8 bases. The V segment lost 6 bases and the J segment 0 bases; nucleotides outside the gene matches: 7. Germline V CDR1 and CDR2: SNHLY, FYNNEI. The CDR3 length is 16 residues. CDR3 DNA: TGTGCCAGCAGCGTGGGACAGGCCCACTCTGGAAACACCATATATTTT. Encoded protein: CASSVGQAHSGNTIYF. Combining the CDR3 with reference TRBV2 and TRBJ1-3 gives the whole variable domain EPEVTQTPSHQVTQMGQEVILRCVPISNHLYFYWYRQILGQKVEFLVSFYNNEISEKSEIFDDQFSVERPDGSNFTLKIRSTKLEDSAMYFCASSVGQAHSGNTIYFGEGSWLTVV.

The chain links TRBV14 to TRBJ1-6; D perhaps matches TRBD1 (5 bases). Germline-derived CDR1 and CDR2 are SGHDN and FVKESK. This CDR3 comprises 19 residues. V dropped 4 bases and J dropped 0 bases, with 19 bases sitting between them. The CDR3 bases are TGTGCCAGCAGCCCCGGGGGAGGCAGAGATCACTCCTATAATTCACCCCTCCACTTT. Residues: CASSPGGGRDHSYNSPLHF.

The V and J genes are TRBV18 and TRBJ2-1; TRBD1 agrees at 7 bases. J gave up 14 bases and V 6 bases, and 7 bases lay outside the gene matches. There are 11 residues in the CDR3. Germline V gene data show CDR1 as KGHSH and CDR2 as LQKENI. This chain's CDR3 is CASSNQGQEFF. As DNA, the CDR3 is TGTGCCAGCTCCAATCAAGGACAGGAGTTCTTC. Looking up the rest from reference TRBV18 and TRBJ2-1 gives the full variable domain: NAGVMQNPRHLVRRRGQEARLRCSPMKGHSHVYWYRQLPEEGLKFMVYLQKENIIDESGMPKERFSAEFPKEGPSILRIQQVVRGDSAAYFCASSNQGQEFFGPGTRLTVL.

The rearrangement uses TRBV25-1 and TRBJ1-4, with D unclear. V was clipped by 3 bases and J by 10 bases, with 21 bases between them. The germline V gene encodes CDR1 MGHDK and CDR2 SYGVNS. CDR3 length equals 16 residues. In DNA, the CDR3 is TGTGCCAGCAGTGAGTCCGGGAGTGGTCTCGTTGGAAAACTGTTTTTT. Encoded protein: CASSESGSGLVGKLFF.

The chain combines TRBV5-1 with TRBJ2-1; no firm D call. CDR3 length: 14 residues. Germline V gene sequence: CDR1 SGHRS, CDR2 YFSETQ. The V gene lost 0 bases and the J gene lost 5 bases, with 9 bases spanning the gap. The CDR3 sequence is CASSLERLNNEQFF. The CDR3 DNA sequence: TGCGCCAGCAGCTTGGAGAGGTTGAACAATGAGCAGTTCTTC.

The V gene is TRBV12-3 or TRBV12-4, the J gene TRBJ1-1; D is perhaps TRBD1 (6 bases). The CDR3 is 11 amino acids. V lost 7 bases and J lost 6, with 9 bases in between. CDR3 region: CASKRTAEAFF. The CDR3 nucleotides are TGTGCCAGCAAGAGGACAGCTGAAGCTTTCTTT.

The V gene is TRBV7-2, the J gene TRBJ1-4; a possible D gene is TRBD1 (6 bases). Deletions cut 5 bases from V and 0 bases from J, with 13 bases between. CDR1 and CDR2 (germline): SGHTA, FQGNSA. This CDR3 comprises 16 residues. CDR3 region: CASSLRQVSTNEKLFF. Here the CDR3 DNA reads TGTGCCAGCAGCCTCCGACAGGTTTCAACTAATGAAAAACTGTTTTTT.

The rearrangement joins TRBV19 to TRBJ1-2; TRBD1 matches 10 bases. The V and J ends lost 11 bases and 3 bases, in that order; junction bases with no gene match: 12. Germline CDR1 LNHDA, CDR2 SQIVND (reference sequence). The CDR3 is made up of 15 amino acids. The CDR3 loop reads CAAKSGQGVYYGYTF. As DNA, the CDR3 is TGTGCCGCCAAGAGTGGACAGGGGGTTTACTATGGCTACACCTTC. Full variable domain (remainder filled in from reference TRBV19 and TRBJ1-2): DGGITQSPKYLFRKEGQNVTLSCEQNLNHDAMYWYRQDPGQGLRLIYYSQIVNDFQKGDIAEGYSVSREKKESFPLTVTSAQKNPTAFYLCAAKSGQGVYYGYTFGSGTRLTVV.

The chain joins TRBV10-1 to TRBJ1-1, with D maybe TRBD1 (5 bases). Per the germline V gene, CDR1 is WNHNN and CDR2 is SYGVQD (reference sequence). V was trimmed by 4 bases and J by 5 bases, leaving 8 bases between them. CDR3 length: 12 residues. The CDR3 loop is CASSGPGTEAFF. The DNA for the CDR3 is TGCGCCAGCAGTGGACCAGGGACTGAAGCTTTCTTT.

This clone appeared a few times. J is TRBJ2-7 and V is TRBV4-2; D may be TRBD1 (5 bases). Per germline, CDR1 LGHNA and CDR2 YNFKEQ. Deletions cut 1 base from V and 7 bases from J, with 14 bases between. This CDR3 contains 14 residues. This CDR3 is CASSQVEKGPEQYF. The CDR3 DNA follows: TGTGCCAGCAGCCAAGTGGAGAAGGGGCCAGAGCAGTACTTC.